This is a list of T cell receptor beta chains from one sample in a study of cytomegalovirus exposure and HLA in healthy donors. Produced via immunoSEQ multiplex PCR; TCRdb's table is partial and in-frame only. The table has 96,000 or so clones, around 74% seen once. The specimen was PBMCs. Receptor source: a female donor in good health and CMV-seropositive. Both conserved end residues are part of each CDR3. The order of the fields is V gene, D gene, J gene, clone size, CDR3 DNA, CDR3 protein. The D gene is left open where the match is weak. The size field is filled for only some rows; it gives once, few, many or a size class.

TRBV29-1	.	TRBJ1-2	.	TGCAGCGTTGAAGATCGGAGGGAGGTGGGTGGCTACACCTTC	CSVEDRREVGGYTF
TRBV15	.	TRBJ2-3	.	TGTGCCACCAGCAGTGAACAGGGCGATACGCAGTATTTT	CATSSEQGDTQYF
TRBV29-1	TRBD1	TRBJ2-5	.	TGCAGCGCCAGGGACAGGGCCGATGGAGAGACCCAGTACTTC	CSARDRADGETQYF
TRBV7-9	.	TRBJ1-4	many	TGTGCCAGCAGCTTAGAGAGGGTGGTTGGAAAACTGTTTTTT	CASSLERVVGKLFF
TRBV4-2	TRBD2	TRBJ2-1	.	TGTGCCAGCAGCCAAGTTTACCCCGGGACTACCTGGGAGGAAGAGCAGTTCTTC	CASSQVYPGTTWEEEQFF
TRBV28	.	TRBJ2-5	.	TGTGCCAGCAGTTTTGGGGGGAAAGAGACCCAGTACTTC	CASSFGGKETQYF
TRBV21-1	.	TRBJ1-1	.	TGTGCCAGCAGCAAAATCCAGGGGGCGAGGGAGCAGAACACTGAAGCTTTCTTT	CASSKIQGAREQNTEAFF
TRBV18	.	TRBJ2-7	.	TGTGCCAGCTCACCATCCGCGACAGTCGAGCAGTACTTC	CASSPSATVEQYF
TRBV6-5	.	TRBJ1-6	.	TGTGCCAGCAGTTACGAGGCATATTCACCCCTCCACTTT	CASSYEAYSPLHF
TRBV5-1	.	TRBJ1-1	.	TGCGCCAGCAGCTTGGTTGGCAGCGCCACTGAAGCTTTCTTT	CASSLVGSATEAFF
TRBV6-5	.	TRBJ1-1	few	TGTGCCAGCAATACGGGACAACTAGGCGGCACTGAAGCTTTCTTT	CASNTGQLGGTEAFF
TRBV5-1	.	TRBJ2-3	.	TGCGCCAGCAGCTTGGATCGACTAGGATTAGATACGCAGTATTTT	CASSLDRLGLDTQYF
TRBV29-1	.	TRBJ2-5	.	TGCAGCGTTGGGGCTCAGCCCTCCCGGGAGACCCAGTACTTC	CSVGAQPSRETQYF
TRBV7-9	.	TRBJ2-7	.	TGTGCCAGCAGCTCCTCCCGGGCTGGGGGCAGGGCCTACGAGCAGTACTTC	CASSSSRAGGRAYEQYF
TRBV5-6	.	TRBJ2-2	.	TGTGCCAGCAGCCCCGGGTCCAGCACCGGGGAGCTGTTTTTT	CASSPGSSTGELFF
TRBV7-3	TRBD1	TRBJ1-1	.	TGTGCCAGCAGCCCCGACAGGGCGGGTACTGAAGCTTTCTTT	CASSPDRAGTEAFF
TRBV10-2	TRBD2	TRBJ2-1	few	TGCGCCAGTTCTAAGGGCACTAGCGGGGGGTCCCAGTTCTTC	CASSKGTSGGSQFF
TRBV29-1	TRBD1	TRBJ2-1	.	TGCAGCGTTGAAGAGCCCCGGGGGACAGGGGAGTTCTTC	CSVEEPRGTGEFF
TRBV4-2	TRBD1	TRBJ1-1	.	TGTGCCAGCAGCCAAGGAACTTGGGACAGGGGGCTAGAGAACACTGAAGCTTTCTTT	CASSQGTWDRGLENTEAFF
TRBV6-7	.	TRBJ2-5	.	TGTGCCAGCAGTCCCCTGGACTTCCAAGAGACCCAGTACTTC	CASSPLDFQETQYF
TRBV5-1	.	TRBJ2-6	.	TGCGCCAGCAGCCCCCAGGGGGCCAACGTCCTGACTTTC	CASSPQGANVLTF
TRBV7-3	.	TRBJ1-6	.	TGTGCCAGCAGCTTAACCCGTAATTCACCCCTCCACTTT	CASSLTRNSPLHF
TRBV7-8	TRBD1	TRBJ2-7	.	TGTGCCAGCAGCCGGTTCCCGGGGACAGGGTTCTACGAGCAGTACTTC	CASSRFPGTGFYEQYF
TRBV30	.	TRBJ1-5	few	TGTGCCTGGAAGGCGGCTGTGCGGGGTAGCAATCAGCCCCAGCATTTT	CAWKAAVRGSNQPQHF
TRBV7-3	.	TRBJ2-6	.	TGTGCCAGCAGCTTAACGGAGGGCGTCCTGACTTTC	CASSLTEGVLTF
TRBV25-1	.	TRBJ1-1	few	TGTGCCAGCAGTGCGGACAGCAACACTGAAGCTTTCTTT	CASSADSNTEAFF
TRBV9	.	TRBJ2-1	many	TGTGCCAGCAGCTCCCGGGACTCCCCCTACAATGAGCAGTTCTTC	CASSSRDSPYNEQFF
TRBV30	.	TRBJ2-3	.	TGTGCCTGGGGGGACAACACAGATACGCAGTATTTT	CAWGDNTDTQYF
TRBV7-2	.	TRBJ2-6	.	TGTGCCAGCAGCGTCACAGGGAGCACCTCTGGGGCCAACGTCCTGACTTTC	CASSVTGSTSGANVLTF
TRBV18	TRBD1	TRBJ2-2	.	TGTGCCAGCTCACCAGGGACAGCAAAGACCACCGGGGAGCTGTTTTTT	CASSPGTAKTTGELFF
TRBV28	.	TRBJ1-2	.	TGTGCCAGCAGTAGCGGGGTTCGTGGCTACACCTTC	CASSSGVRGYTF
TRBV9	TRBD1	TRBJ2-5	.	TGTGCCAGCAGCCCAACGACAGGGGAAGAGACCCAGTACTTC	CASSPTTGEETQYF
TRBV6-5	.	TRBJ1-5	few	TGTGCCAGCAGCCTCCCCAATCAGCCCCAGCATTTT	CASSLPNQPQHF
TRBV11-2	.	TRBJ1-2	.	TGTGCCAGCAGCTTAGCCCCCTACTATGGCTACACCTTC	CASSLAPYYGYTF
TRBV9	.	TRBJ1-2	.	TGTGCCAGCAGCGTAGAGGGGGGGGTCAACTATGGCTACACCTTC	CASSVEGGVNYGYTF
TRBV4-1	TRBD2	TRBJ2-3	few	TGCGCCAGCAGCCCCGAGCGGGGGGGCAATAGGGCAGATACGCAGTATTTT	CASSPERGGNRADTQYF
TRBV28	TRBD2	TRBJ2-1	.	TGTGCCAGCAGAGAGGGAGGGTACAATGAGCAGTTCTTC	CASREGGYNEQFF
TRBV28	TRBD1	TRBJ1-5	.	TGTGCCAGCAGCACAACAGGGGACCCTTCCAATCAGCCCCAGCATTTT	CASSTTGDPSNQPQHF
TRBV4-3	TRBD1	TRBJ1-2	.	TGCGCCAGCAGCCCTGGGACAGGGGGCTGGGGCTATGGCTACACCTTC	CASSPGTGGWGYGYTF
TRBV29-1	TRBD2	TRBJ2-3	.	TGCAGCTTCGCGGGGGGGGCCGTTCGAGATACGCAGTATTTT	CSFAGGAVRDTQYF
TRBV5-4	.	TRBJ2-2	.	TGTGCCAGCAGCCCGACCCACAGGGAAACCGGGGAGCTGTTTTTT	CASSPTHRETGELFF
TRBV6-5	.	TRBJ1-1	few	TGTGCCAGCAGTTACGGTAGGGTAGGAGGGGCTTTCTTT	CASSYGRVGGAFF
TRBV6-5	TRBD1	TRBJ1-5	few	TGTGCCAGCAGTTTGACAGGGGGCAGCGAGCCCCAGCATTTT	CASSLTGGSEPQHF
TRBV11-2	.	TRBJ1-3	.	TGTGCCAGCAGCTTCGGGGACTCTGGAAACACCATATATTTT	CASSFGDSGNTIYF